The entry below describes one T cell receptor beta chain. Its specificity is unknown. Libraries from naive CD8 cells were generated from approximately 20,000 to 1,000,000 sorted cells (with 10%, 30% or 50% RNA). MiXCR was run by TCRdb on the PCR reads, yielding one entry per CDR3 protein. The table shows some 320,000 distinct CDR3 sequences, with roughly a quarter occurring only once. This record belongs to a study of molecular identifiers for immune sequencing clone quantification. Overall study context: For replicates, RNA isolated from approximately 20,000 or 98,000 naive CD8 cells was divided into five portions, of which four were sequenced. Whole-study findings and limits: Naive cells had under 1% of molecules in clones above 20 RNA copies, effectors over 99%. Shared barcodes on identical TCR molecules could underestimate the sizes of highly expanded clones.

The V and J ends lost 6 bases and 11 bases respectively, with 15 bases between them. Germline V CDR1 and CDR2: SQVTM, ANQGSEA. This CDR3 spans 11 amino acids. The TCR originated in a human donor in good health. Some libraries in this study had Jurkat cell RNA spiked in. The chain combines TRBV29-1 with TRBJ2-3; unclear D gene. Sequenced material: naive CD8+ T cells from blood, with Jurkat cell RNA spiked in. The subset was: FACS-sorted CD8+CD4-CCR7+CD45RA+ naive T cells. The CDR3 DNA sequence: TGCAGCGTGAGACGTGGCACTTTGCAGTATTTT. Translating gives CSVRRGTLQYF.